One and the same sample provided the 7 T cell receptor beta chains below, sequenced in a study of early T cells in non-severe SARS-CoV-2 infection. TCRdb recomputed calls from the 5' RACE reads with MiXCR, one row per CDR3 protein. The table has approximately 29,000 distinct CDR3 sequences, around 6.1% seen once. Here the sequenced sample was whole blood, taken at baseline. These receptors all stem from an adult who was a healthcare worker with PCR-confirmed SARS-CoV-2 infection or an uninfected control (not recorded which).

This chain connects TRBV20-1 to TRBJ2-1; possibly TRBD1 for D (6 bases). Germline assignment: CDR1 DFQATT and CDR2 SNEGSKA (reference sequence). Trimming cost V 7 bases and J 0 bases, with 13 bases left between them. The CDR3 totals 14 residues. This CDR3 is CSVHRASSYNEQFF. The CDR3 DNA reads as TGCAGTGTTCACAGGGCCAGCTCCTACAATGAGCAGTTCTTC.

This clonotype appeared many times. V gene TRBV12-3 or TRBV12-4 combines with J gene TRBJ2-7, with D perhaps matching TRBD1 (6 bases). Trimming took 6 bases from V and 4 from J, leaving 10 bases between them. CDR3 length: 12 amino acids. The CDR3 region is CASSNRVYEQYF. The CDR3 nucleotides read TGTGCCAGCAGCAACAGGGTGTACGAGCAGTACTTC.

Only a few counts were recorded for this clonotype. The V gene is TRBV28, the J gene TRBJ1-6; D is perhaps TRBD1 (6 bases). Germline V CDR1 and CDR2: MDHEN, SYDVKM. Deletions cut 6 bases from V and 10 bases from J, with 19 bases between. The CDR3 length is 15 residues. The CDR3 coding sequence is TGTGCCAGCAGGGGGTCCCAGGGGCGGGGATCACCCCTCCACTTT. It yields the protein CASRGSQGRGSPLHF. Based on the CDR3 plus reference TRBV28 and TRBJ1-6, the full variable domain is DVKVTQSSRYLVKRTGEKVFLECVQDMDHENMFWYRQDPGLGLRLIYFSYDVKMKEKGDIPEGYSVSREKKERFSLILESASTNQTSMYLCASRGSQGRGSPLHFGNGTRLTVT.

There are many counts of this clonotype. The chain carries TRBV27 and TRBJ2-2; a possible D gene is TRBD2 (7 bases). The length of the CDR3 is 13 residues. Trimming removed 10 bases from V and 8 bases from J, with 17 bases in between. Germline CDR1 reads MNHEY; CDR2 reads SMNVEV (reference sequence). CDR3 sequence reads: CATRGAPYGELFF. CDR3 DNA sequence: TGTGCCACACGGGGGGCACCTTATGGGGAGCTGTTTTTT.

J is TRBJ2-1 and V is TRBV7-3, with TRBD2 matching 9 bases. CDR1 SGHTA and CDR2 FQGTGA come from the germline V gene. With V trimmed by 5 bases and J by 5 bases, 16 bases remained unmatched. This CDR3 contains 18 residues. CDR3 region: CASSPRATRGRGNNEQFF. The CDR3 DNA is TGTGCCAGCAGCCCACGGGCGACCCGCGGGAGGGGAAACAATGAGCAGTTCTTC.

This clonotype was detected ten times or more. The gene calls are TRBV10-3 and TRBJ2-7; D possibly corresponds to TRBD2 (7 bases). Germline V CDR1 and CDR2: ENHRY, SYGVKD. This CDR3 is built from 15 residues. V lost 2 bases, J lost 5 bases, and 16 bases lay in between. The CDR3 sequence: CAISERGAGVDEQYF. In DNA form, the CDR3 reads TGTGCCATCAGTGAGCGGGGGGCCGGGGTCGACGAGCAGTACTTC.

This clonotype was recorded a few times. The chain recombines TRBV4-3 with TRBJ2-6; D is unclear. The CDR3 runs 16 residues. Germline CDR1 and CDR2: LGHNA and YSLEER. The V and J ends lost 4 bases and 0 bases respectively, with 10 bases between them. As DNA, the CDR3 is TGCGCCAGCAGCCCCTCTTTCGGCTCTGGGGCCAACGTCCTGACTTTC. As protein: CASSPSFGSGANVLTF.